This T cell receptor (beta chain) emerged from a study of blood T cell repertoires in COVID-19. At the level of the study: From the United States, Italy and Spain came samples of acute and convalescent COVID-19. T cells, B-cell-depleted T cells, or PBMCs supplied cDNA or gDNA.

In the authors' methods: Amplification of reference gene primers was used by the study to estimate nucleated cell counts. The assay was immunoSEQ multiplex PCR, and TCRdb's table has in-frame clones only and misses some. The DNA was the basis for D and trimming; V, J and clone size are from that table. In the table there are 70,000 or so clones, approximately 89% of which are singletons. Germline CDR1 reads MNHEY; CDR2 reads SMNVEV (reference sequence). Trimming shortened V by 3 bases and J by 3 bases, and 14 bases separated the two germline ends. The CDR3 spans 15 residues. The rearrangement links TRBV27 to TRBJ1-1; D not resolved. Sequencing was performed on peripheral blood. The sequence came from a human donor in a cohort sampled during active COVID-19. CDR3 amino acids: CASSLSPWGDTEAFF. The CDR3 nucleotides are TGTGCCAGCAGTTTGTCCCCGTGGGGAGACACTGAAGCTTTCTTT.